These T cell receptor beta chains were read from a single sample in a study of blood T cell repertoires in COVID-19. Sequencing was performed with immunoSEQ multiplex PCR; in TCRdb, only in-frame clones are kept and a portion is missing. Among about 310,000 clones, roughly 90% were seen once, and the ten largest hold around 0.98%. Specimen: peripheral blood. Receptors originate from a woman aged 35 to 49 with COVID-19, enrolled during active disease. Each CDR3 is given with its conserved first and last residue. The D gene is left open where the match is weak. Rows may omit the clone size; those that give it use once, few, many or a size class.

j_call | clone_size | v_call | d_call | cdr3_nt | cdr3_aa
TRBJ1-2 | NA | TRBV12-3/TRBV12-4 | TRBD1 | TGTGCCAGCAGTCCCCCACAGGGGCATGGCTACACCTTC | CASSPPQGHGYTF
TRBJ1-1 | NA | TRBV28 | NA | TGTGCCAGCGGCCGGGGGGGTCGGACTGAAGCTTTCTTT | CASGRGGRTEAFF
TRBJ1-4 | NA | TRBV7-2 | NA | TGTGCCAGCAGCTTAGCCGGGGATCTTATCAGGGGAAATGAAAAACTGTTTTTT | CASSLAGDLIRGNEKLFF
TRBJ2-7 | NA | TRBV6-5 | TRBD1 | TGTGCCAGCAGTTACTCGAGACAGGGGAATCCCTACGAGCAGTACTTC | CASSYSRQGNPYEQYF
TRBJ1-5 | once | TRBV7-8 | NA | TGTGCCAGCAGTTTGCGGGGGCTTGGGAATCAGCCCCAGCATTTT | CASSLRGLGNQPQHF
TRBJ1-4 | NA | TRBV4-1 | NA | TGCGCCAGCAGGATGACAGGCGTTAATGAAAAACTGTTTTTT | CASRMTGVNEKLFF
TRBJ1-1 | few | TRBV28 | NA | TGTGCCAGCAGTGACGAGGGCACTGAAGCTTTCTTT | CASSDEGTEAFF
TRBJ2-1 | NA | TRBV29-1 | TRBD2 | TGCAGCGTTGACGCGGGAGGGAAGTCGTACAATGAGCAGTTCTTC | CSVDAGGKSYNEQFF
TRBJ2-5 | NA | TRBV27 | TRBD2 | TGTGCCAGCAGTATGGGACTAGCGGACACCGTGGAGACCCAGTACTTC | CASSMGLADTVETQYF
TRBJ1-2 | NA | TRBV4-1 | TRBD1 | TGCGCCAGCAGCCAAGGTTCGACAGGGGGCTATGGCTACACCTTC | CASSQGSTGGYGYTF
TRBJ2-3 | NA | TRBV5-3 | NA | TGTGCCGCCTGGGGCACTAGCACAGATACGCAGTATTTT | CAAWGTSTDTQYF
TRBJ2-5 | NA | TRBV10-3 | TRBD2 | TGTGCCATCAGTGAGTCGGCGGGAGGGCTCCGGGAGACCCAGTACTTC | CAISESAGGLRETQYF
TRBJ1-4 | NA | TRBV7-9 | NA | TGTGCCAGCAGCATGGACATTAATGAAAAACTGTTTTTT | CASSMDINEKLFF
TRBJ1-2 | NA | TRBV28 | TRBD1 | TGTGCCAGCAGAACAGGGGGCCCGGATGGCTACACCTTC | CASRTGGPDGYTF
TRBJ1-5 | once | TRBV28 | TRBD1 | TGTGCCAGCAGCGGGACAGGGTGGCAGCCCCAGCATTTT | CASSGTGWQPQHF
TRBJ2-5 | NA | TRBV10-3 | NA | TGTGCCATCAGTGAGGGGGGGTTTGAGACCCAGTACTTC | CAISEGGFETQYF
TRBJ2-7 | NA | TRBV2 | NA | TGTGCCAGCAGGGAGAGGTACCTGGTCTACGAGCAGTACTTC | CASRERYLVYEQYF
TRBJ1-1 | NA | TRBV2 | TRBD1 | TGTGCCAGCAGTGGGACAGGGGTCGCTGAAGCTTTCTTT | CASSGTGVAEAFF
TRBJ2-3 | NA | TRBV29-1 | TRBD2 | TGCAGCCTTGGACTAGCGGCAGATACGCAGTATTTT | CSLGLAADTQYF
TRBJ1-2 | NA | TRBV9 | NA | TGTGCCAGCAGCGTCACCCGGGACAATGGCTACACCTTC | CASSVTRDNGYTF
TRBJ2-1 | NA | TRBV9 | TRBD1 | TGTGCCAGCAGCGTAGTGACAGGGGCGATCGGTGAGCAGTTCTTC | CASSVVTGAIGEQFF
TRBJ2-2 | NA | TRBV7-3 | NA | TGTGCCAGCAGCCAGGCGAACACCGGGGAGCTGTTTTTT | CASSQANTGELFF
TRBJ1-1 | few | TRBV12-3/TRBV12-4 | NA | TGTGCCAGCACCAGGACAGCAAACACTGAAGCTTTCTTT | CASTRTANTEAFF
TRBJ1-2 | NA | TRBV3-1/TRBV3-2 | NA | TGTGCCAGCAGCCCGACGAAAAGGAGCTATGGCTACACCTTC | CASSPTKRSYGYTF
TRBJ2-1 | NA | TRBV19 | NA | TGTGCCAGTAGTCAAATGTCCTCCTACAATGAGCAGTTCTTC | CASSQMSSYNEQFF
TRBJ2-2 | NA | TRBV6-1 | NA | TGTGCCAGCAGTGAACGGGGGTACGGGGAGCTGTTTTTT | CASSERGYGELFF
TRBJ2-2 | NA | TRBV6-5 | NA | TGTGCCAGCACCCAACCTTACAGGAACACCGGGGAGCTGTTTTTT | CASTQPYRNTGELFF
TRBJ1-4 | NA | TRBV28 | NA | TGTGCCAGCAGTTTATCTCCTTTTAATGAAAAACTGTTTTTT | CASSLSPFNEKLFF
TRBJ1-4 | NA | TRBV28 | NA | TGTGCCAGCAGTCCGGTCGGGGGGCTAACTAATGAAAAACTGTTTTTT | CASSPVGGLTNEKLFF
TRBJ2-2 | NA | TRBV4-1 | NA | TGCGCCAGCAGCCAAGCCGGACAGCGGACCGGGGAGCTGTTTTTT | CASSQAGQRTGELFF
TRBJ1-6 | NA | TRBV6-2/TRBV6-3 | TRBD1 | TGTGCCAGCAGCACTCGGGGACAGGGTTCACCACCCCTCCACTTT | CASSTRGQGSPPLHF
TRBJ2-5 | NA | TRBV13 | TRBD2 | TGTGCCAGCAGCTTAGGCCTAGCGGGAAACCAAGAGACCCAGTACTTC | CASSLGLAGNQETQYF
TRBJ2-7 | NA | TRBV6-2/TRBV6-3 | TRBD1 | TGTGCCAGCAGTTGGAGACAGGGCCCCTACGAGCAGTACTTC | CASSWRQGPYEQYF
TRBJ2-5 | NA | TRBV5-1 | NA | TGCGCCAGCAGCTTGGATGACGGGGTTCGGAAGACCCAGTACTTC | CASSLDDGVRKTQYF
TRBJ1-4 | NA | TRBV28 | TRBD1 | TGTGCCAGCACCAACATACAGGGGGCTCTTAATAATGAAAAACTGTTTTTT | CASTNIQGALNNEKLFF
TRBJ2-7 | few | TRBV19 | TRBD1 | TGTGCCAGTAGTACAAAAACCGGGACAGGGACGTACTTC | CASSTKTGTGTYF
TRBJ1-2 | once | TRBV28 | TRBD1 | TGTGCCAGCAGTTCCGACAGGGCACCCTATGGCTACACCTTC | CASSSDRAPYGYTF
TRBJ2-7 | NA | TRBV11-2 | NA | TGTGCCAGCAGCTTAGGTCTAACCTCCTACGAGCAGTACTTC | CASSLGLTSYEQYF
TRBJ2-7 | NA | TRBV11-2 | TRBD1 | TGTGCCAGCAGCTTATGGGTCCAGGGGGCTCGCGAGCAGTACTTC | CASSLWVQGAREQYF
TRBJ2-2 | NA | TRBV5-1 | NA | TGCGCCAGCAGCTTTATTGAGTTGAACACCGGGGAGCTGTTTTTT | CASSFIELNTGELFF
TRBJ2-1 | NA | TRBV6-6 | TRBD2 | TGTGCCAGCAGCCGATGGACTAGCGGGAGTTTAAATGAGCAGTTCTTC | CASSRWTSGSLNEQFF
TRBJ2-3 | NA | TRBV27 | TRBD1 | TGTGCCAGCAGTTTATCGAGGACAGGGTCTGCAGATACGCAGTATTTT | CASSLSRTGSADTQYF
TRBJ2-7 | once | TRBV5-6 | NA | TGTGCCAGCACCTTAGGTCAGGGGACTACAGAGCAGTACTTC | CASTLGQGTTEQYF
TRBJ2-4 | NA | TRBV15 | NA | TGTGCCACCAGCAGAGAGGACGGGATGCTAGCCAAAAACATTCAGTACTTC | CATSREDGMLAKNIQYF
TRBJ2-2 | NA | TRBV5-6 | NA | TGTGCCAGCAGCTTGGTGGGGGGCGGGGAGCTGTTTTTT | CASSLVGGGELFF
TRBJ1-5 | NA | TRBV2 | NA | TGTGCCAGCAGAGGAGGGTTTAATCAGCCCCAGCATTTT | CASRGGFNQPQHF
TRBJ1-1 | NA | TRBV30 | NA | TGTGCCTGGAGTGTACGGGAGGGCACTGAAGCTTTCTTT | CAWSVREGTEAFF
TRBJ1-3 | NA | TRBV6-5 | TRBD1 | TGTGCCAGCAGCCGGACAGGGATCGGAAACACCATATATTTT | CASSRTGIGNTIYF
TRBJ1-5 | NA | TRBV25-1 | TRBD1 | TGTGCCAGCAGTGTAACAGGGGTTAGTCAGCCCCAGCATTTT | CASSVTGVSQPQHF
TRBJ1-6 | NA | TRBV6-5 | NA | TGTGCCAGCCGGGGGGCTGGTTCACCCCTCCACTTT | CASRGAGSPLHF
TRBJ2-7 | NA | TRBV11-2 | NA | TGTGCCAGCAGCTTAGAGGGCGGGGCCACCTACGAGCAGTACTTC | CASSLEGGATYEQYF
TRBJ1-2 | NA | TRBV6-6 | TRBD1 | TGTGCCAGCAGTTACTCGACAGGGAACTATGGCTACACCTTC | CASSYSTGNYGYTF
TRBJ1-2 | NA | TRBV29-1 | NA | TGCAGCGCTGGGGGAGGAGTTGGTTATGGCTACACCTTC | CSAGGGVGYGYTF
TRBJ1-2 | few | TRBV3-1/TRBV3-2 | NA | TGTGCCAGCAGCAACGGGGACTATGGCTACACCTTC | CASSNGDYGYTF